These 32 T cell receptor beta chains came from one sample sequenced in a study of OX40 agonist ivuxolimab in advanced cancers. Produced via immunoSEQ multiplex PCR; TCRdb's table is partial and in-frame only. This table holds fewer than 90,000 clones, roughly nine tenths found once. Sequenced here: CD4+ or CD8+ T cells sorted from blood, sampled in a trial of the OX40 agonist ivuxolimab. The receptors come from an adult with an advanced solid tumor such as melanoma, head and neck, liver or kidney cancer.

This clone came up a few times. This sequence joins TRBV5-1 and TRBJ1-2; D is perhaps TRBD1 (5 bases). The germline V and J ends were trimmed by 0 bases and 8 bases, with 17 bases remaining between them. The CDR3 consists of 15 residues. Germline V CDR1 and CDR2: SGHRS, YFSETQ. CDR3 sequence: CASSLDQVPGGGYTF. DNA for the CDR3: TGCGCCAGCAGCTTGGACCAGGTTCCCGGGGGAGGCTACACCTTC.

The table lists this clone with a count of one. The chain joins TRBV28 to TRBJ1-1; the D gene is possibly TRBD1 (5 bases). The V and J ends lost 3 bases and 2 bases respectively, with 10 bases between them. The CDR3 totals 14 residues. The germline V gene has CDR1 MDHEN and CDR2 SYDVKM. The CDR3 loop reads CASSLAGRNTEAFF. The CDR3 nucleotides read TGTGCCAGCAGTTTGGCAGGGAGAAACACTGAAGCTTTCTTT. Full variable domain (rest looked up from reference TRBV28 and TRBJ1-1): DVKVTQSSRYLVKRTGEKVFLECVQDMDHENMFWYRQDPGLGLRLIYFSYDVKMKEKGDIPEGYSVSREKKERFSLILESASTNQTSMYLCASSLAGRNTEAFFGQGTRLTVV.

J is TRBJ1-1 and V is TRBV6-6; D remains unclear. In germline, CDR1 is MNHNY, CDR2 SVGAGI (reference sequence). The CDR3 consists of 10 residues. Trimming took off 3 bases at V and 7 bases at J, with 3 bases between the two ends. The CDR3 protein is CASSYSEAFF. As DNA, the CDR3 is TGTGCCAGCAGTTATAGTGAAGCTTTCTTT.

V usage is TRBV5-4 and J usage is TRBJ1-1; D is ambiguous. From germline, CDR1 is SGHNT and CDR2 YYREEE (reference sequence). The CDR3 has 14 amino acids. The V gene lost 2 bases and the J gene lost 4 bases, with 12 bases spanning the gap. CDR3 nucleotide sequence: TGTGCCAGCAGCTTACCTCAGGATCCCACTGAAGCTTTCTTT. As protein: CASSLPQDPTEAFF.

The rearrangement joins TRBV5-1 to TRBJ2-5; D is perhaps TRBD1 or TRBD2 (5 bases each). Trimming shortened V by 4 bases and J by 5 bases, and 18 bases separated the two germline ends. This CDR3 is 15 amino acids long. CDR1 is SGHRS, CDR2 YFSETQ, per germline. The chain's CDR3 is CASSPAAGRMETQYF. The CDR3 coding sequence is TGCGCCAGCAGCCCGGCGGCAGGGAGAATGGAGACCCAGTACTTC.

The J gene is TRBJ1-1, the V gene TRBV11-2; D gene ambiguous. Germline V gene lookup returns CDR1 SGHAT and CDR2 FQNNGV. The V end was cut by 5 bases, the J end by 4 bases, with 11 bases between. The CDR3 is 13 amino acids. The CDR3 spells CASSPRGRTEAFF. As DNA, the CDR3 is TGTGCCAGCAGCCCCCGAGGGCGCACTGAAGCTTTCTTT.

The V and J genes are TRBV5-1 and TRBJ2-7; 7 nucleotides align to TRBD1. The V and J ends lost 5 bases and 0 bases, in that order; junction bases with no gene match: 5. This CDR3 spans 14 amino acids. Germline V CDR1 and CDR2: SGHRS, YFSETQ. CDR3 region: CASSRDRISYEQYF. As DNA, the CDR3 is TGCGCCAGCAGTCGGGACAGAATCTCCTACGAGCAGTACTTC.

This clone was recorded once. The V call is TRBV5-1, the J call TRBJ2-3; 12 positions match TRBD2. Germline lookup yields CDR1 SGHRS and CDR2 YFSETQ. The CDR3 spans 16 residues. V shed 1 base, J shed 1 base, and the junction held 1 base outside the gene matches. Written as DNA, the CDR3 is TGCGCCAGCAGCTTGAGACTAGCGGGAGGCACAGATACGCAGTATTTT. Amino acids: CASSLRLAGGTDTQYF.

This chain links TRBV28 with TRBJ1-5, with D tentatively TRBD1 (5 bases). CDR3 length: 19 amino acids. CDR1 is MDHEN, CDR2 SYDVKM, per germline. The V end lost 5 bases, the J end lost 7 bases, and 30 bases lay between the germline ends. CDR3 protein: CASSPPPHGRERGGQPQHF. The CDR3 nucleotides read TGTGCCAGCAGTCCGCCCCCCCACGGCAGGGAGAGAGGAGGGCAGCCCCAGCATTTT.

DNA of the CDR3: TGTGCCAGCAGTTACAGGGCAGGCACTGAAGCTTTCTTT. Translating it yields CASSYRAGTEAFF. V gene TRBV28 combines with J gene TRBJ1-1; possibly TRBD1 for D (6 bases). Trimming took off 4 bases at V and 4 bases at J, with 10 bases between the two ends. Germline lookup yields CDR1 MDHEN and CDR2 SYDVKM. The CDR3 covers 13 residues.

This chain links TRBV30 with TRBJ2-7; D remains ambiguous. Germline V gene sequence: CDR1 GTSNPN, CDR2 SVGIG (reference sequence). The CDR3 spans 12 residues. Trimming pared 2 bases from V and 3 bases from J, leaving 8 bases between. CDR3 amino acids: CAWSKQFYEQYF. CDR3 in DNA: TGTGCCTGGAGTAAACAGTTCTACGAGCAGTACTTC.

The V call is TRBV5-1, the J call TRBJ2-7; TRBD2 matches at 9 bases. The CDR3 has 15 amino acids. V trimming: 0 bases; J trimming: 3 bases; junction bases outside the gene matches: 4. Germline V gives CDR1 SGHRS, CDR2 YFSETQ. The CDR3 is CASSLGLAGLYEQYF. CDR3 sequence (DNA): TGCGCCAGCAGCTTGGGTCTAGCGGGACTCTACGAGCAGTACTTC.

J is TRBJ2-2 and V is TRBV5-1; TRBD1 matches 10 bases. The V gene's germline CDR1 is SGHRS and CDR2 YFSETQ. This CDR3 spans 15 amino acids. Germline trimming cut 4 bases from V and 5 bases from J; bases unmatched to any gene: 5. The CDR3, as DNA: TGCGCCAGCAGCCCCGGACAGGGGGAGACCGGGGAGCTGTTTTTT. Amino acids: CASSPGQGETGELFF.

This sequence joins TRBV19 and TRBJ1-2; D is possibly TRBD1 (6 bases). V was trimmed by 6 bases and J by 4 bases, leaving 15 bases between them. The CDR3 totals 14 residues. Germline V gene sequence: CDR1 LNHDA, CDR2 SQIVND (reference sequence). The CDR3 is CASSANRAVYGYTF. The CDR3 DNA reads as TGTGCCAGTAGCGCGAACAGGGCAGTCTATGGCTACACCTTC.

This rearrangement joins TRBV5-4 to TRBJ1-1; the match to TRBD1 covers 9 bases. CDR3 size: 15 residues. The germline V gene has CDR1 SGHNT and CDR2 YYREEE (reference sequence). The V segment lost 3 bases and the J segment 2 bases; nucleotides outside the gene matches: 5. The chain's CDR3 is CASSSPGQGNTEAFF. The CDR3 DNA reads as TGTGCCAGCAGCTCCCCGGGACAGGGCAACACTGAAGCTTTCTTT.

This chain uses TRBV5-4 with TRBJ2-3; D gene uncertain. Per germline, CDR1 SGHNT and CDR2 YYREEE (reference sequence). The V end lost 0 bases, the J end lost 0 bases, and 11 bases lay between the germline ends. CDR3 length: 16 residues. Here the CDR3 DNA reads TGTGCCAGCAGCTTGGCGACCCCTCTTAGCACAGATACGCAGTATTTT. This sequence encodes CASSLATPLSTDTQYF.

The chain employs TRBV7-8 and TRBJ2-7, with D uncertain. Looked up from germline, CDR1 is SGHVS and CDR2 is FQNEAQ. The germline V and J ends were trimmed by 1 base and 2 bases, with 9 bases remaining between them. The CDR3 is made up of 14 amino acids. The CDR3 nucleotides read TGTGCCAGCAGCTTAGGGCCTCAGACCTACGAGCAGTACTTC. Its translation is CASSLGPQTYEQYF.

This sequence joins TRBV5-4 and TRBJ2-1; D possibly matches TRBD1 or TRBD2 (5 bases each). V gave up 2 bases and J gave up 9 bases, with 15 bases separating them. The CDR3 sequence is 14 residues long. Germline CDR1 and CDR2: SGHNT and YYREEE (reference sequence). The CDR3 DNA sequence: TGTGCCAGCAGCTTCGGGGCCACCTGGGGTGAGCAGTTCTTC. It encodes CASSFGATWGEQFF.

The CDR3 bases are TGTGCCAGCAGTACTCAGGACATGATATATGGCTACACCTTC. It yields the protein CASSTQDMIYGYTF. The rearrangement uses TRBV6-1 and TRBJ1-2; D is possibly TRBD1 (5 bases). The CDR3 contains 14 residues. Germline CDR1 MNHNS, CDR2 SASEGT. The germline V and J ends were trimmed by 5 bases and 5 bases, with 15 bases remaining between them.

The J gene is TRBJ1-1, the V gene TRBV2, with TRBD1 as a possible D gene (6 bases). V was clipped by 2 bases and J by 9 bases, with 16 bases between them. This CDR3 region has 14 residues. Germline V lookup: CDR1 SNHLY, CDR2 FYNNEI. The CDR3, as DNA: TGTGCCAGCAGTGAAAGGAGCGGGGGCTCCAAAGCTTTCTTT. This codes for CASSERSGGSKAFF.

This clone appeared once. The chain joins TRBV10-3 to TRBJ1-2; D gene unclear. Germline values: CDR1 ENHRY, CDR2 SYGVKD. Trimming cost V 6 bases and J 2 bases, with 10 bases left between them. This CDR3 spans 13 amino acids. CDR3 in amino acids: CAIRTVENYGYTF. In nucleotides, the CDR3 is TGTGCCATCAGGACCGTGGAAAACTATGGCTACACCTTC.

The CDR3 region is CASSQPGGGMNTEAFF. CDR3 DNA sequence: TGTGCCAGCAGCCAACCCGGAGGGGGAATGAACACTGAAGCTTTCTTT. The genes are TRBV4-2 and TRBJ1-1; D is perhaps TRBD1 (6 bases). This CDR3 is 16 amino acids long. Per germline, CDR1 LGHNA and CDR2 YNFKEQ. V lost 2 bases to trimming and J lost 0 bases, with 13 bases between them.

The chain uses TRBV7-9 and TRBJ1-5; D is uncertain. Trimming stripped 3 bases from V and 4 bases from J, with 4 bases between. The CDR3 sequence is 12 residues long. Germline values: CDR1 SEHNR, CDR2 FQNEAQ (reference sequence). The DNA for the CDR3 is TGTGCCAGCAGCTTCGGTAATCAGCCCCAGCATTTT. It codes for CASSFGNQPQHF.

The chain links TRBV10-3 to TRBJ2-4; 7 bases are a match to TRBD1. From germline, CDR1 is ENHRY and CDR2 SYGVKD. V lost 7 bases to trimming and J lost 3 bases; unmatched junction nucleotides: 6. The CDR3 extends over 14 amino acids. The CDR3, as DNA: TGTGCCATCAAGGACCACAGGGGCAAAAACATTCAGTACTTC. Protein: CAIKDHRGKNIQYF.

V usage is TRBV10-3 and J usage is TRBJ2-2; 11 bases agree with TRBD2. The CDR3 is 14 amino acids. Trimming cost V 10 bases and J 4 bases; bases outside gene matches: 5. CDR1 and CDR2 (germline): ENHRY, SYGVKD. The DNA for the CDR3 is TGTGCCACGGCGGGACTAGCGGTCACCGGGGAGCTGTTTTTT. This codes for CATAGLAVTGELFF.

This sequence joins TRBV15 and TRBJ1-3; D gene unclear. This CDR3 spans 13 amino acids. The V gene lost 5 bases and the J gene lost 2 bases, with 7 bases spanning the gap. Germline CDR1 LNHNV, CDR2 YYDKDF (reference sequence). The CDR3 DNA reads TGTGCCACCAGCCGAAGGACTGGAAACACCATATATTTT. Its protein product is CATSRRTGNTIYF.

The chain recombines TRBV28 with TRBJ1-4; D may be TRBD1 (6 bases). Trimming pared 4 bases from V and 7 bases from J, leaving 7 bases between. This CDR3 has 12 amino acids. Germline CDR1 is MDHEN and CDR2 is SYDVKM. The CDR3 nucleotides read TGTGCCAGCAGTTCGACAGGTGAAAAACTGTTTTTT. Translating gives CASSSTGEKLFF.

The rearrangement joins TRBV15 to TRBJ1-1, with a possible D match to TRBD1 (5 bases). The germline V gene encodes CDR1 LNHNV and CDR2 YYDKDF (reference sequence). CDR3 length equals 17 residues. Deletions cut 1 base from V and 3 bases from J, with 18 bases between. CDR3 DNA: TGTGCCACCAGCAGAGGGGGCAGGAACCTGAGGGACACTGAAGCTTTCTTT. Its translation: CATSRGGRNLRDTEAFF.

The chain uses TRBV5-4 and TRBJ1-1, with TRBD1 matching 9 bases. CDR1 SGHNT and CDR2 YYREEE come from the germline V gene (reference sequence). The length of the CDR3 is 14 residues. The J segment lost 5 bases and the V segment lost 4 bases, leaving 6 bases of the junction unmatched. CDR3 in amino acids: CASSRQGDWTEAFF. CDR3 nucleotides: TGTGCCAGCAGCAGACAGGGGGATTGGACTGAAGCTTTCTTT.

The chain couples TRBV7-9 to TRBJ1-2; D gene unclear. The germline V gene has CDR1 SEHNR and CDR2 FQNEAQ (reference sequence). The CDR3 is 15 amino acids. Trimming left V 5 bases short and J 5 bases short, with 18 bases between. The CDR3 nucleotides read TGTGCCAGCAGCCCGGACCCTTTTTCCCCATATGGCTACACCTTC. This gives the protein CASSPDPFSPYGYTF.

The chain is built from TRBV5-1 and TRBJ2-2; D is undetermined. The V end lost 0 bases, the J end lost 5 bases, and 14 bases lay between the germline ends. This CDR3 is built from 16 residues. Germline loops: CDR1 SGHRS, CDR2 YFSETQ. The CDR3 is CASSLDLEAMTGELFF. CDR3 bases: TGCGCCAGCAGCTTGGACCTTGAAGCCATGACCGGGGAGCTGTTTTTT.

The chain uses TRBV30 and TRBJ1-2; D ambiguous. CDR1 and CDR2 (germline): GTSNPN, SVGIG (reference sequence). Deletions cut 0 bases from V and 5 bases from J, with 19 bases between. The CDR3 runs 16 residues. This chain's CDR3 is CAWSVKGDNPEYGYTF. The DNA for the CDR3 is TGTGCCTGGAGTGTAAAAGGCGATAACCCCGAGTATGGCTACACCTTC.